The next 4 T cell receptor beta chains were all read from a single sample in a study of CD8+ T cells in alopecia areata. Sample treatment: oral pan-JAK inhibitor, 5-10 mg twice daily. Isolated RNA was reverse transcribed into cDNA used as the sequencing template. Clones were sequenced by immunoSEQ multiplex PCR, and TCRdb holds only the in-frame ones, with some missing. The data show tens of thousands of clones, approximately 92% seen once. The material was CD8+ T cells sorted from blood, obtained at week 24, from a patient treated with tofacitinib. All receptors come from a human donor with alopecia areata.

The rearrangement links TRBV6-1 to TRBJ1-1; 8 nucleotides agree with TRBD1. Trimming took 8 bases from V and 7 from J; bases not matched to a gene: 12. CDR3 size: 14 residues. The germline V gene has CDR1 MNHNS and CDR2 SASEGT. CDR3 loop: CASDSLSGGSEAFF. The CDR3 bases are TGTGCCAGCGACAGCCTTTCAGGGGGCAGTGAAGCTTTCTTT.

The CDR3 bases are TGTGCCAGCAGCTTAGCCGGGACTTACAATGAGCAGTTCTTC. The encoded protein is CASSLAGTYNEQFF. This chain uses TRBV7-6 with TRBJ2-1, with D perhaps TRBD2 (6 bases). This CDR3 has 14 amino acids. V shed 0 bases and J shed 4 bases, with 7 bases lying between them. Germline V gene data show CDR1 as SGHVS and CDR2 as FNYEAQ.

The CDR3 spells CASNADIEEYETQYF. The CDR3 bases are TGTGCCAGCAACGCGGACATTGAAGAATATGAGACCCAGTACTTC. The chain carries TRBV28 and TRBJ2-5; a weak D match, TRBD1 (5 bases). The CDR3 extends over 15 amino acids. Germline V CDR1 and CDR2: MDHEN, SYDVKM. Trimming cost V 7 bases and J 5 bases, with 20 bases left between them.

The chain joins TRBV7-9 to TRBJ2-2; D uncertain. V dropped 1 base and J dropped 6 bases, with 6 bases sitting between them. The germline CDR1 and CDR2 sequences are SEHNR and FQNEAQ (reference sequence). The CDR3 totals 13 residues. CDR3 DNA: TGTGCCAGCAGCTTAGTGCACTCCGGGGAGCTGTTTTTT. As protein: CASSLVHSGELFF.